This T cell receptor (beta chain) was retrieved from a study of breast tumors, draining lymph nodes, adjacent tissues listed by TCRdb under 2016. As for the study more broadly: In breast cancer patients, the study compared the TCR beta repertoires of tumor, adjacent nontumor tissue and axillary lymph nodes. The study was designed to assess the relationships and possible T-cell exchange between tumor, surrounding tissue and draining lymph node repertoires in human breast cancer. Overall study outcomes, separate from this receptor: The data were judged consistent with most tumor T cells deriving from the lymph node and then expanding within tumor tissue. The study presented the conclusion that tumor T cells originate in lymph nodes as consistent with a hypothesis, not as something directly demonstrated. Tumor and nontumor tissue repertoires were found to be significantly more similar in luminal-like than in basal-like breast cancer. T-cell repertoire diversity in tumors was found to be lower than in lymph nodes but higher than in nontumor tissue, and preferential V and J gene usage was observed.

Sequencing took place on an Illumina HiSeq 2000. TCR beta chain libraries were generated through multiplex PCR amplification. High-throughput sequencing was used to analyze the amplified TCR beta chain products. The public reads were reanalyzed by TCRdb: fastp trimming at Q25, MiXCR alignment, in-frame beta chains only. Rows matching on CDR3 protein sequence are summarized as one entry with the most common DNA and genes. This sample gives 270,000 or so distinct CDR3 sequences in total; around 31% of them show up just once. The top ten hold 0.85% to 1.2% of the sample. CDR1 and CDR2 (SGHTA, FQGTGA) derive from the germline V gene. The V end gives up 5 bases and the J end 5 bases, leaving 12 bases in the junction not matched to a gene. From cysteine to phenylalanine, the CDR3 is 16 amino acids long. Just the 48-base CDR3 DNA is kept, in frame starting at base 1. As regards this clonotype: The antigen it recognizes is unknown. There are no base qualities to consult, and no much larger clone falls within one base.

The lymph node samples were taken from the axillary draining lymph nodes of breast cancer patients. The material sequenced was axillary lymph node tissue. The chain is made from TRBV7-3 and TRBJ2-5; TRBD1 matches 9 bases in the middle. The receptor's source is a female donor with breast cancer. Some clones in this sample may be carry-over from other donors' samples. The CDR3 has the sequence CASSRGTGGGFETQYF. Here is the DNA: TGTGCCAGCAGCCGAGGAACAGGGGGCGGTTTTGAGACCCAGTACTTC.